This T cell receptor beta chain was sequenced in a study of blood T cell repertoires in COVID-19. Study-wide context: There were acute and convalescent COVID-19 samples, and they came from the United States, Italy and Spain. Sample material is recorded as cDNA or gDNA derived from T cells, B-cell-depleted T cells, or PBMCs.

Trimming took off 4 bases at V and 2 bases at J, with 14 bases between the two ends. The CDR3 has 16 amino acids. CDR1 and CDR2 (germline): SGHVS, FQNEAQ. As handled by the study authors: Reference gene primer amplification yielded estimated nucleated cell counts. Profiling relied on immunoSEQ multiplex PCR, and the TCRdb table lists in-frame clones only, not all of them. From that table come the V and J calls and clone size; the DNA was used to work out D and trimming. Of approximately 100,000 clones listed, 84% are singletons. This chain uses TRBV7-8 with TRBJ2-2, with a tentative D call TRBD1 (6 bases). Sequenced material: peripheral blood. This clonotype was sampled from a human donor in a cohort sampled during active or convalescent COVID-19. CDR3 amino acids: CASSSDYRANTGELFF. CDR3 DNA: TGTGCCAGCAGCTCGGATTACAGGGCAAACACCGGGGAGCTGTTTTTT.